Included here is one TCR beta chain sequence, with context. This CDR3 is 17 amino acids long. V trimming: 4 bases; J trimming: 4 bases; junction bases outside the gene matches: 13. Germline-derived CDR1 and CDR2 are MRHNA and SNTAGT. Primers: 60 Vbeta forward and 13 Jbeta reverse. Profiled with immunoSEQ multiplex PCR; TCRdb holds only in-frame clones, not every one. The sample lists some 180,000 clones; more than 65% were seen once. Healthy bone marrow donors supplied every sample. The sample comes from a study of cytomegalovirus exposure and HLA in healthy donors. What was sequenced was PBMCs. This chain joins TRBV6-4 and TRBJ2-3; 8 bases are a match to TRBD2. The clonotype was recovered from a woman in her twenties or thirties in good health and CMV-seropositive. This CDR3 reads CASSAQGGGQGADTQYF. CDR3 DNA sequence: TGTGCCAGCAGTGCCCAGGGCGGGGGGCAGGGCGCAGATACGCAGTATTTT.